This entry features one TCR beta chain sequence. Its antigen is not identified. This sample stems from a study of OX40 agonist ivuxolimab in advanced cancers. Study background: Hepatocellular carcinoma, melanoma, renal cell or head and neck cancer affected the dose-escalation patients. General study findings and limits: At 0.1 to 3.0 mg/kg, CD4+ and CD8+ blood T cells expanded clonally by week 6.

Clones were read by immunoSEQ multiplex PCR, and TCRdb kept only the in-frame ones, dropping some. The sample lists 50,000 to 60,000 clones, about 90% occurring once. Germline CDR1 and CDR2: KGHSH and LQKENI. V shed 2 bases and J shed 0 bases, with 8 bases lying between them. The CDR3 runs to 15 residues. V and J are TRBV18 and TRBJ1-5; D not resolved. The sequence was collected from an adult with an advanced solid tumor such as melanoma, head and neck, liver or kidney cancer. The starting material was CD4+ or CD8+ T cells sorted from blood, obtained in a trial of the OX40 agonist ivuxolimab. The CDR3 DNA reads TGTGCCAGCTCACCAACTCAGAATAGCAATCAGCCCCAGCATTTT. As protein: CASSPTQNSNQPQHF.